A selection of T cell receptor beta chains follows, all from one sample in a study of control samples from healthy donors and cancer patients. Measured with immunoSEQ multiplex PCR; TCRdb has only the in-frame clones, and not every one. The table shows 150,000 to 200,000 clones, with almost 90% occurring only once. Sample: blood. These receptor sequences come from a man younger than 35 in good health. CDR3s include the opening cysteine and the closing phenylalanine or tryptophan.

j_call v_call cdr3_aa
TRBJ2-1 TRBV7-3 CASSLTSGGLGKQFF
TRBJ1-6 TRBV2 CASTPNPWVGSPLHF
TRBJ2-5 TRBV5-6 CASSLMETQYF
TRBJ1-1 TRBV5-1 CASSFRANTEAFF
TRBJ1-1 TRBV27 CASRRGRQAMNTEAFF
TRBJ2-3 TRBV6-2/TRBV6-3 CASSYGINTQYF
TRBJ2-2 TRBV18 CASSPEGLTGELFF
TRBJ2-1 TRBV24-1 CATSELGQGTVNEQFF
TRBJ2-7 TRBV19 CASSEGTSGVPYEQYF
TRBJ2-1 TRBV4-2 CASSQDLLAGKYNEQFF
TRBJ2-3 TRBV11-2 CASSLLGADTQYF
TRBJ2-7 TRBV7-2 CASSYPGQRDYEQYF
TRBJ2-3 TRBV4-3 CASSHWTSGRNADTQYF
TRBJ1-1 TRBV28 CASSLAEGTEAFF
TRBJ1-1 TRBV30 CAWSVWGGTEAFF
TRBJ2-3 TRBV5-4 CASRNGPTDTQYF
TRBJ1-5 TRBV15 CATSPGASNQPQHF
TRBJ2-5 TRBV5-4 CASSFDEGGQETQYF
TRBJ1-4 TRBV4-3 CASSQDLWGGDEKLFF
TRBJ2-3 TRBV7-3 CASSSGASTDTQYF
TRBJ2-1 TRBV28 CASSSPWSGGGSLNNEQFF
TRBJ2-5 TRBV19 CASSPGLVGGGETQYF
TRBJ1-5 TRBV18 CASSSGQANQPQHF
TRBJ1-2 TRBV3-1/TRBV3-2 CASSQDKPYRGANYGYTF
TRBJ2-2 TRBV5-6 CASSTGPPGNTGELFF